Listed below are T cell receptor beta chains from one sample, sequenced in a study of T cell responses to AZD1222 COVID-19 vaccine. Sequencing was performed with immunoSEQ multiplex PCR; in TCRdb, only in-frame clones are kept and a portion is missing. This table holds approximately 74,000 clones, about nine tenths found once. The sample was peripheral blood, taken on day 0 of AZD1222 vaccination. The receptors were gathered from an adult in good health. The CDR3 runs from the conserved cysteine through the conserved F or W. A D gene is named only where the DNA matches it firmly. A clone size is listed for some rows: how often the clone was seen (once, few, many), or a class if it is expanded.

d_call	clone_size	v_call	j_call	cdr3_nt	cdr3_aa
TRBD1	.	TRBV6-1	TRBJ1-3	TGTGCCAGCAGAGAAGAAAAGACAGGGACTGGAAACACCATATATTTT	CASREEKTGTGNTIYF
.	.	TRBV18	TRBJ2-2	TGTGCCAGCTCGATACAGCCCCGGGAGAACACCGGGGAGCTGTTTTTT	CASSIQPRENTGELFF
.	.	TRBV7-3	TRBJ2-3	TGTGCCAGCAGCCCAACCGGCGTCTATAGCACAGATACGCAGTATTTT	CASSPTGVYSTDTQYF
.	.	TRBV5-1	TRBJ1-1	TGCGCCAGCAGCCCCGGACAGTCGGTCACTGAAGCTTTCTTT	CASSPGQSVTEAFF
TRBD2	.	TRBV28	TRBJ2-3	TGTGCCAGCAGTATAGCCAGCGGGAGGCAGACAGATACGCAGTATTTT	CASSIASGRQTDTQYF
TRBD2	.	TRBV9	TRBJ2-5	TGTGCCAGCACTGTAGCGGGGGGCATCCAAGAGACCCAGTACTTC	CASTVAGGIQETQYF
TRBD1	.	TRBV19	TRBJ1-1	TGTGCCAGTAGACCGGGACAGGGGTATACTGAAGCTTTCTTT	CASRPGQGYTEAFF
.	.	TRBV11-3	TRBJ2-1	TGTGCCAGCAGCTTAGGATTCAGGGGCAATGAGCAGTTCTTC	CASSLGFRGNEQFF
TRBD1	.	TRBV28	TRBJ1-2	TGTGCCAGCAGTCGCCTCCTTTCGACAGGGCAGGGTGGCTACACCTTC	CASSRLLSTGQGGYTF
.	.	TRBV30	TRBJ2-6	TGTGCCTGGAGTGTACTGGGGTCTGGGGCCAACGTCCTGACTTTC	CAWSVLGSGANVLTF
.	.	TRBV12-3/TRBV12-4	TRBJ1-2	TGTGCCAGCAGTTTACGGGGAAGCTACACCTTC	CASSLRGSYTF
.	.	TRBV4-2	TRBJ2-3	TGTGCCAGCAGCCCAGGGGGGGATACGCAGTATTTT	CASSPGGDTQYF
TRBD1	.	TRBV28	TRBJ2-7	TGTGCCAGTAGACAGGGGCGGAACGAGCAGTACTTC	CASRQGRNEQYF
.	once	TRBV6-5	TRBJ2-3	TGTGCCACACGGACAGTTAGCACAGATACGCAGTATTTT	CATRTVSTDTQYF
TRBD2	.	TRBV24-1	TRBJ2-1	TGTGCCACCAGTGACCCGCGGGGGGAAAGGAATGAGCAGTTCTTC	CATSDPRGERNEQFF
.	.	TRBV6-4	TRBJ2-1	TGTGCCAGCAGTGCGACCGTCAGTGAGACTAATGAGCAGTTCTTC	CASSATVSETNEQFF
.	.	TRBV6-1	TRBJ1-2	TGTGCCAGCAGTGAAATAACAGGGTCAGTTGGAGGCTACACCTTC	CASSEITGSVGGYTF
.	few	TRBV29-1	TRBJ2-1	TGCAGCGTCCCGGTGCCTCCTGGGGGTGAGCAGTTCTTC	CSVPVPPGGEQFF
TRBD1	.	TRBV24-1	TRBJ1-1	TGTGCCACCAGTGATCCGGGACAGGGGAACACTGAAGCTTTCTTT	CATSDPGQGNTEAFF
.	.	TRBV5-4	TRBJ2-7	TGTGCCAGCAGCAATATCAACAGTGTTGGGTCGGACGAGCAGTACTTC	CASSNINSVGSDEQYF
TRBD1	.	TRBV24-1	TRBJ1-1	TGTGCCACCAGTGATACCGGGACAGGGACTGAAGCTTTCTTT	CATSDTGTGTEAFF
.	few	TRBV30	TRBJ1-3	TGTGCCTGGAGTACCAGCTCTGGAAACACCATATATTTT	CAWSTSSGNTIYF
.	.	TRBV5-8	TRBJ1-5	TGTGCCAGCAGCCCGGGACTGAACAATCAGCCCCAGCATTTT	CASSPGLNNQPQHF
TRBD1	once	TRBV5-1	TRBJ1-4	TGCGCCAGCAGCTTGGAGGGGGCGCGGGGTGAAAAACTGTTTTTT	CASSLEGARGEKLFF
.	once	TRBV28	TRBJ1-6	TGTGCCAGCGATTTCCAGGGTAATAATTCACCCCTCCACTTT	CASDFQGNNSPLHF
TRBD1	.	TRBV11-3	TRBJ1-6	TGTGCCAGCAGCTCCGGGACAGGGAAGAATTCACCCCTCCACTTT	CASSSGTGKNSPLHF
.	.	TRBV3-1/TRBV3-2	TRBJ2-1	TGTGCCAGCAGCCAGGAACTCGGCGGAAGGTCGTCCTACAATGAGCAGTTCTTC	CASSQELGGRSSYNEQFF
.	once	TRBV6-2/TRBV6-3	TRBJ1-1	TGTGCCAGCAGTTTATCGGAGATTATGAACACTGAAGCTTTCTTT	CASSLSEIMNTEAFF
TRBD1	.	TRBV5-6	TRBJ2-1	TGTGCCAGCAGCTCCACCGGGACAGGGATCAATGAGCAGTTCTTC	CASSSTGTGINEQFF
TRBD2	.	TRBV5-4	TRBJ2-7	TGTGCCAGCAGTTCGCGGGGGGCCCACGAGCAGTACTTC	CASSSRGAHEQYF
.	.	TRBV28	TRBJ1-5	TGTGCCAGCAGTCCGCCGGCCGGGAGGCAGCCCCAGCATTTT	CASSPPAGRQPQHF
.	.	TRBV19	TRBJ2-5	TGTGCCAGTAGTACCTCCCAGGGCGGAGAGACCCAGTACTTC	CASSTSQGGETQYF